One sample yielded the 30 T cell receptor beta chains listed below, sequenced in a study of cytomegalovirus exposure and HLA in healthy donors. Both 60 Vbeta primers and 13 Jbeta primers went into the PCR. TCRdb's table, derived via immunoSEQ multiplex PCR, lists solely in-frame clones and lacks some. The data contain 130,000 or so clones, roughly four fifths of them seen just once; the ten biggest clones take up more than 1.5%. The sequenced sample consisted of PBMCs. Every receptor here comes from a woman aged 40 to 55 in good health and CMV-seronegative.

The rearrangement uses TRBV4-2 and TRBJ2-2; 12 nucleotides match TRBD2. Trimming at V came to 2 bases and at J to 6 bases, leaving 7 bases not matched to a gene. The CDR3 has 17 amino acids. The germline V gene encodes CDR1 LGHNA and CDR2 YNFKEQ. The CDR3 loop is CASSQSRTSGNPGELFF. CDR3 bases: TGTGCCAGCAGCCAATCTAGGACTAGCGGGAATCCCGGGGAGCTGTTTTTT.

The V call is TRBV19, the J call TRBJ2-7; TRBD2 agrees at 7 bases. Germline trimming cut 4 bases from V and 0 bases from J; bases unmatched to any gene: 9. The CDR3 has 16 residues. Germline V gene data show CDR1 as LNHDA and CDR2 as SQIVND (reference sequence). CDR3 protein: CASSTKAGPHSYEQYF. The CDR3 coding sequence is TGTGCCAGTAGTACAAAAGCGGGACCGCACTCCTACGAGCAGTACTTC.

This chain joins TRBV5-1 and TRBJ2-3; D is unclear. The germline gives CDR1 SGHRS, CDR2 YFSETQ. The V and J ends lost 2 bases and 0 bases respectively, with 10 bases between them. CDR3 length: 15 residues. The DNA of the CDR3 is TGCGCCAGCAGCTTTATCGCGGCTAGCACAGATACGCAGTATTTT. Translating it yields CASSFIAASTDTQYF.

This clone was detected a few times. The chain recombines TRBV10-3 with TRBJ2-1, with 7 bases lining up with TRBD2. V was clipped by 2 bases and J by 6 bases; unmatched bases: 16. CDR1 and CDR2 (germline): ENHRY, SYGVKD. The CDR3 length is 18 residues. CDR3 sequence: CAISEPPSIAGESNEQFF. The CDR3 nucleotides are TGTGCCATCAGTGAGCCCCCGTCGATAGCGGGCGAAAGCAATGAGCAGTTCTTC.

The rearrangement links TRBV2 to TRBJ1-4, with D uncertain. This CDR3 region has 15 residues. The V and J ends lost 0 bases and 4 bases respectively, with 9 bases between them. CDR1 and CDR2 from the germline V gene are SNHLY and FYNNEI. The CDR3 sequence: CASSEARTFNEKLFF. Written as DNA, the CDR3 is TGTGCCAGCAGTGAAGCGCGCACCTTTAATGAAAAACTGTTTTTT.

The genes are TRBV15 and TRBJ2-5, with 7 bases matching TRBD2. With the DNA end fitting TRBJ2-7 better, the J assignment may be wrong. CDR1 is LNHNV and CDR2 is YYDKDF in the germline V gene (reference sequence). CDR3 length: 14 amino acids. The CDR3 region is CATSPSGGSYEQYF. DNA of the CDR3: TGTGCCACCAGCCCTTCGGGAGGTTCCTACGAGCAGTACTTC.

This chain links TRBV10-2 with TRBJ2-7; D is unresolved. This CDR3 contains 16 residues. The V and J ends lost 5 bases and 1 base respectively, with 18 bases between them. Germline assignment: CDR1 WSHSY and CDR2 SAAADI. The CDR3 region has the DNA TGCGCCAGCAGTAGTCCGGAGACGTCCTTTTCCTACGAGCAGTACTTC. This translates into CASSSPETSFSYEQYF.

This rearrangement joins TRBV29-1 to TRBJ1-1; D might be TRBD1 (6 bases). Looked up from germline, CDR1 is SQVTM and CDR2 is ANQGSEA. V was clipped by 6 bases and J by 4 bases, with 21 bases between them. CDR3 length equals 15 residues. In nucleotides, the CDR3 is TGCAGCGTAGCATTCCTTAACAGGGTTAGCACTGAAGCTTTCTTT. It specifies CSVAFLNRVSTEAFF.

The rearrangement joins TRBV7-2 to TRBJ2-4; D ambiguous. There are 17 residues in the CDR3. Germline V gene sequence: CDR1 SGHTA, CDR2 FQGNSA. The V end lost 2 bases, the J end lost 0 bases, and 14 bases lay between the germline ends. The CDR3 DNA reads TGTGCCAGCAGCTTAAGATCATATAACTTAGCCAAAAACATTCAGTACTTC. Translating it yields CASSLRSYNLAKNIQYF.

The chain has TRBV28 and TRBJ2-5, with 14 bases fitting TRBD2. V lost 6 bases, J lost 5 bases, and 11 bases stayed unmatched. This CDR3 is built from 17 residues. CDR1 is MDHEN, CDR2 SYDVKM, per germline. CDR3 in DNA: TGTGCCAGCAGAGAACGACTAGCGGGAGGGCCTTGGGAGACCCAGTACTTC. Translated, it gives CASRERLAGGPWETQYF.

This rearrangement joins TRBV10-2 to TRBJ2-2, with no clear D. Looked up from germline, CDR1 is WSHSY and CDR2 is SAAADI. CDR3 length: 13 amino acids. Trimming pared 8 bases from V and 4 bases from J, leaving 11 bases between. This CDR3 is CASEKASTGELFF. The CDR3 DNA is TGCGCCAGCGAAAAGGCTAGCACCGGGGAGCTGTTTTTT.

The chain is built from TRBV7-9 and TRBJ1-5, with 7 bases lining up with TRBD1. This CDR3 contains 14 residues. V lost 5 bases, J lost 4 bases, and 5 bases stayed unmatched. Germline V gene sequence: CDR1 SEHNR, CDR2 FQNEAQ (reference sequence). Here the CDR3 reads CASSRGGQNQPQHF. Written as DNA, the CDR3 is TGTGCCAGCAGCCGAGGGGGACAGAATCAGCCCCAGCATTTT.

The V gene is TRBV5-1, the J gene TRBJ2-1; TRBD1 might be the D (6 bases). The CDR3 extends over 14 amino acids. Germline loops: CDR1 SGHRS, CDR2 YFSETQ. V was shortened by 6 bases and J by 7 bases, with 17 bases between the two germline ends. The CDR3 is CASTSPGVLNEQFF. The CDR3, as DNA: TGCGCCAGCACCTCCCCAGGGGTGTTAAATGAGCAGTTCTTC.

The chain couples TRBV18 to TRBJ1-1; no firm D call. CDR3 size: 13 residues. The germline V and J ends were trimmed by 8 bases and 6 bases, with 16 bases remaining between them. The germline V gene has CDR1 KGHSH and CDR2 LQKENI. As DNA, the CDR3 is TGTGCCAGCGCGGTTGTGGTGAGCTCTGAAGCTTTCTTT. Its translation: CASAVVVSSEAFF.

This chain links TRBV5-8 with TRBJ2-2, with D tentatively TRBD1 (6 bases). The germline gives CDR1 SGHTS, CDR2 YDEGEE. V dropped 5 bases and J dropped 4 bases, with 12 bases sitting between them. This CDR3 contains 14 residues. In DNA, the CDR3 is TGTGCCAGCAGTCGACAGGATTTCACCGGGGAGCTGTTTTTT. Translated: CASSRQDFTGELFF.

This chain uses TRBV2 with TRBJ2-7, with 8 bases fitting TRBD1. The length of the CDR3 is 15 residues. The V gene's germline CDR1 is SNHLY and CDR2 FYNNEI. J lost 5 bases, V lost 0 bases, and 6 bases had no gene match. The CDR3 region has the DNA TGTGCCAGCAGTGAAGCGCCAGGGGGCAGTGACGAGCAGTACTTC. Protein sequence: CASSEAPGGSDEQYF.

This chain joins TRBV7-2 and TRBJ2-7, with 8 bases identical to TRBD2. The length of the CDR3 is 15 residues. CDR1 and CDR2 from the germline V gene are SGHTA and FQGNSA. Trimming at V came to 5 bases and at J to 6 bases, leaving 12 bases not matched to a gene. CDR3 loop: CASSRSGRGTFEQYF. The CDR3 DNA sequence: TGTGCCAGCAGCAGGAGCGGGAGAGGCACCTTCGAGCAGTACTTC.

The rearrangement links TRBV5-1 to TRBJ1-1, with D possibly matching TRBD1 (5 bases). V lost 4 bases and J lost 1, with 26 bases in between. This CDR3 spans 19 amino acids. Germline-derived CDR1 and CDR2 are SGHRS and YFSETQ. CDR3 in amino acids: CASSIPDRDSFRSNTEAFF. DNA of the CDR3: TGCGCCAGCAGCATCCCCGACAGAGATTCGTTCCGATCGAACACTGAAGCTTTCTTT.

The chain carries TRBV5-1 and TRBJ2-7; TRBD2 agrees at 11 bases. Germline trimming cut 6 bases from V and 1 base from J; bases unmatched to any gene: 6. Germline assignment: CDR1 SGHRS and CDR2 YFSETQ. The CDR3 sequence is 15 residues long. Written as DNA, the CDR3 is TGCGCCAGCAACCCCAGGACTAGCGGGTCCTACGAGCAGTACTTC. Protein product: CASNPRTSGSYEQYF.

The CDR3 loop reads CASTRGRFFRTGELFF. CDR3 sequence (DNA): TGTGCCAGTACCCGAGGGAGGTTCTTTAGGACCGGGGAGCTGTTTTTT. The V and J genes are TRBV19 and TRBJ2-2, with D possibly matching TRBD2 (6 bases). This CDR3 has 16 residues. The V and J ends lost 7 bases and 5 bases respectively, with 20 bases between them. Germline lookup yields CDR1 LNHDA and CDR2 SQIVND (reference sequence).

This clone was found once. The rearrangement links TRBV5-1 to TRBJ2-7; 7 bases match TRBD1. In germline, CDR1 is SGHRS, CDR2 YFSETQ. J gave up 5 bases and V 5 bases, and 7 bases lay outside the gene matches. There are 13 residues in the CDR3. The CDR3 bases are TGCGCCAGCAGATCAGGACAGGTCCACGAGCAGTACTTC. It specifies CASRSGQVHEQYF. The variable domain in full, completed from reference TRBV5-1 and TRBJ2-7, reads KAGVTQTPRYLIKTRGQQVTLSCSPISGHRSVSWYQQTPGQGLQFLFEYFSETQRNKGNFPGRFSGRQFSNSRSEMNVSTLELGDSALYLCASRSGQVHEQYFGPGTRLTVT.

V is TRBV5-1 and J is TRBJ2-1, with 9 bases matching TRBD2. The ends lost 4 bases at V and 8 bases at J; junction bases unmatched: 7. The CDR3 totals 14 residues. From germline, CDR1 is SGHRS and CDR2 YFSETQ. CDR3 loop: CASSSTGTSYEQFF. CDR3 nucleotides: TGCGCCAGCAGCAGCACCGGGACTAGCTATGAGCAGTTCTTC.

The gene calls are TRBV9 and TRBJ1-1; D is possibly TRBD1 (5 bases). The CDR3 totals 12 residues. Germline V gives CDR1 SGDLS, CDR2 YYNGEE. V was cut by 7 bases and J by 4 bases, with 11 bases left in between. The CDR3 DNA follows: TGTGCCAGCGGGGGGGAAACCACTGAAGCTTTCTTT. Translation gives CASGGETTEAFF.

The chain is built from TRBV27 and TRBJ1-3; TRBD1 is a possible D gene (6 bases). Germline values: CDR1 MNHEY, CDR2 SMNVEV (reference sequence). With 6 bases removed from V and 4 bases from J, the gap between germline ends came to 13 bases. The CDR3 contains 14 residues. The CDR3 region is CASSAGARGNTIYF. The DNA for the CDR3 is TGTGCCAGCAGCGCGGGGGCGCGAGGAAACACCATATATTTT.

This chain joins TRBV4-3 and TRBJ2-1; 10 positions agree with TRBD2. The CDR3 is 16 amino acids. V was clipped by 0 bases and J by 9 bases; unmatched bases: 8. CDR1 is LGHNA, CDR2 YSLEER, per germline. The CDR3 is CASSQESGLAGAEQFF. CDR3 coding DNA: TGCGCCAGCAGCCAAGAATCTGGGCTAGCGGGAGCTGAGCAGTTCTTC.

V gene TRBV7-3 combines with J gene TRBJ2-1; perhaps TRBD1 as D (5 bases). This CDR3 has 14 residues. Germline CDR1 SGHTA, CDR2 FQGTGA. Trimming shortened V by 4 bases and J by 6 bases, and 13 bases separated the two germline ends. The CDR3 sequence: CASSYSRAGNEQFF. CDR3 nucleotides: TGTGCCAGCAGCTACTCCAGGGCAGGCAATGAGCAGTTCTTC.

The chain uses TRBV7-8 and TRBJ2-1; D may be TRBD1 (7 bases). This CDR3 has 15 amino acids. V gave up 5 bases and J gave up 1 base, with 12 bases separating them. Germline V gene sequence: CDR1 SGHVS, CDR2 FQNEAQ. The CDR3 sequence is CASSPSGGSYNEQFF. The CDR3 bases are TGTGCCAGCAGCCCGTCAGGGGGGTCCTACAATGAGCAGTTCTTC.

The chain recombines TRBV11-1 with TRBJ2-6, with TRBD1 identical over 10 bases. The trim removed 3 bases at V and 4 bases at J, leaving 3 bases unmatched. CDR1 and CDR2 from the germline V gene are SGHAT and FQDESV (reference sequence). This CDR3 is built from 16 residues. The CDR3 coding sequence is TGTGCCAGCAGCTTGGACAGGGGGAGGGGGGCCAACGTCCTGACTTTC. Translating gives CASSLDRGRGANVLTF. The variable domain in full, with the rest retrieved from reference TRBV11-1 and TRBJ2-6, is EAEVAQSPRYKITEKSQAVAFWCDPISGHATLYWYRQILGQGPELLVQFQDESVVDDSQLPKDRFSAERLKGVDSTLKIQPAELGDSAMYLCASSLDRGRGANVLTFGAGSRLTVL.

V is TRBV19 and J is TRBJ1-2, with TRBD1 as a possible D gene (6 bases). Per the germline V gene, CDR1 is LNHDA and CDR2 is SQIVND (reference sequence). The CDR3 sequence is 16 residues long. The V end lost 2 bases, the J end lost 1 base, and 14 bases lay between the germline ends. CDR3 loop: CASSINLWGHNYGYTF. The CDR3 coding sequence is TGTGCCAGTAGTATAAATTTATGGGGACATAACTATGGCTACACCTTC.

V is TRBV28 and J is TRBJ1-1; D is undetermined. This CDR3 is built from 14 residues. Germline assignment: CDR1 MDHEN and CDR2 SYDVKM. V lost 3 bases, J lost 4 bases, and 12 bases lay in between. The CDR3 DNA is TGTGCCAGCAGTTTGTGGGATGCGGGCACTGAAGCTTTCTTT. It encodes CASSLWDAGTEAFF.